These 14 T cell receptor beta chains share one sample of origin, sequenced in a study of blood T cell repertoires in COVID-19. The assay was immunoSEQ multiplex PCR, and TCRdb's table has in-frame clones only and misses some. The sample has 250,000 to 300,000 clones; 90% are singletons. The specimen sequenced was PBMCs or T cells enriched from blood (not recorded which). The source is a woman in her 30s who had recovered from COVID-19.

The CDR3 sequence: CSAPTWTSGNNEQFF. Here the CDR3 DNA reads TGCAGCGCTCCAACCTGGACTAGCGGGAACAATGAGCAGTTCTTC. The chain combines TRBV29-1 with TRBJ2-1, with 12 positions matching TRBD2. The CDR3 has 15 residues. V lost 7 bases to trimming and J lost 5 bases; unmatched junction nucleotides: 9. CDR1 is SQVTM, CDR2 ANQGSEA, per germline.

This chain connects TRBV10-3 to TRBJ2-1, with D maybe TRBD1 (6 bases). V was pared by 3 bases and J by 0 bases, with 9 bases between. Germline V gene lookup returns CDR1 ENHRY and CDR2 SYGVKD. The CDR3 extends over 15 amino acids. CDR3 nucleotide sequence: TGTGCCATCAGTGAAGACAGGAGCTCCTACAATGAGCAGTTCTTC. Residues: CAISEDRSSYNEQFF.

CDR3 in amino acids: CASSYSGTPAYEQYF. The CDR3 nucleotides are TGTGCCAGCAGTTACAGCGGGACACCGGCCTACGAGCAGTACTTC. J is TRBJ2-7 and V is TRBV6-2 or TRBV6-3; tentatively, D is TRBD2 (7 bases). Germline CDR1 and CDR2: MNHEY and SVGEGT. The CDR3 extends over 15 amino acids. V dropped 2 bases and J dropped 2 bases, with 13 bases sitting between them.

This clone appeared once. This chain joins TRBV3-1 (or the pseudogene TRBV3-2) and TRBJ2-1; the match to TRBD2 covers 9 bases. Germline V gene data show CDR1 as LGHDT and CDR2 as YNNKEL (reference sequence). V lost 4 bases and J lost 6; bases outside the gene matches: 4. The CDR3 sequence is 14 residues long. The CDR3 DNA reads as TGTGCCAGCAGCCTGTCTAGCGGGGTCAATGAGCAGTTCTTC. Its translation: CASSLSSGVNEQFF.

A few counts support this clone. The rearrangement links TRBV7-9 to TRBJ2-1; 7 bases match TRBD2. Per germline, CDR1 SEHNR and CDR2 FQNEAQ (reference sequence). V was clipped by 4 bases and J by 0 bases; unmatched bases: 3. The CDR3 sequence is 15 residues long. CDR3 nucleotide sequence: TGTGCCAGCAGCTCCCTAGCGGACTCCTACAATGAGCAGTTCTTC. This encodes CASSSLADSYNEQFF.

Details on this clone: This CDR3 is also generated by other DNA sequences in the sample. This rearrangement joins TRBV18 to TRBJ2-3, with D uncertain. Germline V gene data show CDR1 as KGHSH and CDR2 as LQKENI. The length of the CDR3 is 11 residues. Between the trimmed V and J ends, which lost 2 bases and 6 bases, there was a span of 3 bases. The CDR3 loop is CASSPSDTQYF. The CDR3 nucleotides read TGTGCCAGCTCACCATCTGATACGCAGTATTTT.

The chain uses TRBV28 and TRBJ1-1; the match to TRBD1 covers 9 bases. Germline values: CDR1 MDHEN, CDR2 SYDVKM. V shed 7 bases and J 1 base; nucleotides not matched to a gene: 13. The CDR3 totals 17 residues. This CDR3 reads CASMITGQGLGNTEAFF. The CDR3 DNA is TGTGCCAGCATGATTACGGGACAGGGCCTTGGGAACACTGAAGCTTTCTTT. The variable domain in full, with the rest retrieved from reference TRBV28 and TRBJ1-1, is DVKVTQSSRYLVKRTGEKVFLECVQDMDHENMFWYRQDPGLGLRLIYFSYDVKMKEKGDIPEGYSVSREKKERFSLILESASTNQTSMYLCASMITGQGLGNTEAFFGQGTRLTVV.

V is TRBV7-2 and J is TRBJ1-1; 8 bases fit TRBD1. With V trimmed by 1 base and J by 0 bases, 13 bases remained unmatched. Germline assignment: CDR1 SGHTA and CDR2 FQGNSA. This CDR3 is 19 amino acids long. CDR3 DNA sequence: TGTGCCAGCAGCTTAGACATTTTTAGGACAGGGCGGATGAACACTGAAGCTTTCTTT. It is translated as CASSLDIFRTGRMNTEAFF.

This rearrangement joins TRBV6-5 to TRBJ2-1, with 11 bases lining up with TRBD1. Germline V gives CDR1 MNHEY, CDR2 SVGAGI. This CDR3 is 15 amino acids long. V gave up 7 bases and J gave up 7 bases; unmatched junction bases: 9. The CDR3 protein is CASTLRDRGNNEQFF. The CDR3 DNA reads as TGTGCCAGCACCCTCCGGGACAGGGGGAATAATGAGCAGTTCTTC.

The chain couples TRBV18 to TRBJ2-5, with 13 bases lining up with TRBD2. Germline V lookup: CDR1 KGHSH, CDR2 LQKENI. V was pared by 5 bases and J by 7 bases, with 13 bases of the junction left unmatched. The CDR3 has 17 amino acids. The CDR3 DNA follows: TGTGCCAGCTCAGCACTAGCGGGAGGGCCTGACGGTGTGACCCAGTACTTC. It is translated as CASSALAGGPDGVTQYF.

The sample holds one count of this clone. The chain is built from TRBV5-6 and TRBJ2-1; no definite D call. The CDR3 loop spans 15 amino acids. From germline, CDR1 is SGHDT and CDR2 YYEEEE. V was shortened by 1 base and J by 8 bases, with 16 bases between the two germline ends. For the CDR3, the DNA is TGTGCCAGCAGCTTGAAGCAAACGATCTTGGATGAGCAGTTCTTC. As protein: CASSLKQTILDEQFF.

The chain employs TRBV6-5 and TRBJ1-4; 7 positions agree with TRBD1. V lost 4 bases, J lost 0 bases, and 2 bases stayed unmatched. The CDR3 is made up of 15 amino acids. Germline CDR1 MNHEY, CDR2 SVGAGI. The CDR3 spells CASSWDRSTNEKLFF. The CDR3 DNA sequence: TGTGCCAGCAGTTGGGACAGATCAACTAATGAAAAACTGTTTTTT.

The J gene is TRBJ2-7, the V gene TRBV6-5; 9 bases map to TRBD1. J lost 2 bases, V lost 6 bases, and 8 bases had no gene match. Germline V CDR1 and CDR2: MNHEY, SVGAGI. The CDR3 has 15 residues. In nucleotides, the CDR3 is TGTGCCAGCAGAGACGGGACAGGGAGGGCCTACGAGCAGTACTTC. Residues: CASRDGTGRAYEQYF.

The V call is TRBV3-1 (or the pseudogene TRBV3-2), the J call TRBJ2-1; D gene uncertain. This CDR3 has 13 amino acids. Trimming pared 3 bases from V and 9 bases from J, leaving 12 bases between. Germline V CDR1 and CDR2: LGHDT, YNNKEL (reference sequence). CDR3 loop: CASSQSFSGEQFF. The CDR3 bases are TGTGCCAGCAGCCAGTCTTTCAGTGGTGAGCAGTTCTTC.